This T cell receptor beta chain derives from a study of Ad26.COV2.S vaccination and SARS-CoV-2 variants (dated by TCRdb to the early 2020s). Describing the broader study: Vaccine-arm donors were drawn from COV1001, a multicentre, randomized, double-blind, placebo-controlled phase I-IIa trial of Ad26.COV2.S in healthy adults. Dosing of Ad26.COV2.S was intramuscular, at either 5x10^10 or 1x10^11 viral particles, delivered as one shot or as two shots spaced 56 days apart. Sequencing of the TCRbeta repertoire served to evaluate the specificity and breadth of SARS-CoV-2-reactive T cell receptors following Ad26.COV2.S vaccination. A total of 32 samples were included in the TCR-sequenced set, comprising roughly 19 Ad26.COV2.S vaccine recipients, 5 placebo recipients and 8 SARS-CoV-2 convalescent individuals. Trial participants were randomized into five groups of five, in which low-dose or high-dose Ad26.COV2.S was given once or twice, or placebo was given on both occasions. Throughout the experiments and outcome assessment, investigators stayed blinded to trial group allocation. The research as a whole found: According to the authors, total T cell responses may have been underestimated by the TCR breadth and depth analyses. The study lacked the statistical power to compare responses across vaccine doses or regimens. Non-spike TCR breadth was comparable between vaccine and placebo recipients, consistent with the vaccine containing only spike. Ad26.COV2.S recipients had higher spike-specific TCR breadth than placebo recipients (P = 0.0014). After vaccination, spike-specific CD8+ and CD4+ T cell responses were reported to show substantial breadth.

TCRbeta CDR3 regions were sequenced with the immunoSEQ Assay. After extraction, genomic DNA underwent amplification by bias-controlled multiplex PCR, followed by high-throughput sequencing. The source study handled its data this way. To quantify the absolute abundance of every unique TCRbeta CDR3 region, sequences were collapsed and filtered. Usable DNA was measured by amplifying reference genes present in all nucleated cells, and TCRbeta template counts were normalized to that usable DNA to estimate T cell fraction. Repertoire TCRs were annotated as SARS-CoV-2-specific by exact matching of V gene, CDR3 amino acid sequence and J gene to a known reactive TCR set. The reference SARS-CoV-2 TCR set was obtained from MIRA and was filtered for enrichment in COVID-19-positive ImmuneCODE repertoires, whereby public or cross-reactive TCRs were removed. Based on the MIRA antigens, annotated TCRs were further analysed at the level of specific ORF or position within ORF. Breadth was defined as annotated unique rearrangements over total unique productive rearrangements; depth was the summed frequency of those rearrangements. Two-sided Wilcoxon rank-sum tests were used to compare TCR breadth between groups. As stored in TCRdb, this immuneACCESS dataset retains in-frame rearrangements with V and J assigned. A fraction of the clones does not appear; measured against another copy, unresolved V genes explain less than half of the discrepancy, and the remainder lacks a known reason. The V and J calls and clone size come from that table; D and trimming were worked out from the DNA. This sample is represented by 400,000 to 450,000 clones; around 91% of them were singletons. The ten largest clones take up about 4.1% of the sample.

The CDR3 sequence holds 15 residues, the cysteine and phenylalanine included. Solely the CDR3 DNA is kept, with 45 bases framed from the first base. The germline V and J ends show losses of 5 bases and 2 bases respectively, and no gene match explains 6 bases of the junction. CDR1 and CDR2 are read off the germline V gene as SGHNT and YENEEA. Sample treatment or condition, as interpreted from the label and publication: some 19 received Ad26.COV2.S at low or high dose, single or two shots; several received placebo; per-sample allocation not given. For vaccine and placebo recipients, the sequenced repertoires came from samples collected on day 63 after the first injection. Between 29 July and 7 August 2020, Cohort 1b enrolled 25 adults aged 18-55 years at one site in Boston, USA. Ad26.COV2.S consisted of a replication-incompetent adenovirus type 26 vector by which a prefusion-stabilized SARS-CoV-2 spike protein from the original Wuhan strain was expressed.

As regards this clone: No antigen is known for it. Nothing much larger sits one base from this clone, and base qualities are not available.

The origin of this receptor is a person aged 18-65 years who received the Ad26.COV2.S COVID-19 vaccine or a placebo. The sample was peripheral blood, taken in a trial of Ad26.COV2.S vaccine versus placebo. The V gene is TRBV11-3 and the J gene is TRBJ2-3; the central 8 bases match TRBD1. CDR3 region: CASSERQGHTDTQYF. The DNA is TGTGCCAGCAGCGAACGACAGGGGCACACAGATACGCAGTATTTT.